Following are 24 T cell receptor beta chains from one sample sequenced in a study of metastatic and nonmetastatic thyroid tumors. Before thyroid surgery, none of the patients had received any treatment. TCRdb re-analyzed the PCR reads through MiXCR. The data contain around 17,000 clones, approximately 28% of them singletons. Source material: tumor tissue. The receptors shown here come from a female donor with papillary thyroid cancer or a benign thyroid nodule (not recorded which). Some clones in this sample may be carry-over from other donors' samples.

The chain has TRBV6-1 and TRBJ1-4, with unresolved D. Germline V CDR1 and CDR2: MNHNS, SASEGT. The ends were cut back, 6 bases at V and 2 bases at J, with 16 bases in the middle. This CDR3 contains 16 residues. The CDR3, as DNA: TGTGCCAGCAGGAAACGAATAGGGAACACTAATGAAAAACTGTTTTTT. Protein: CASRKRIGNTNEKLFF.

V usage is TRBV18 and J usage is TRBJ1-1; possible D gene TRBD1, 6 bases. V was pared by 3 bases and J by 11 bases, with 19 bases between. Looked up from germline, CDR1 is KGHSH and CDR2 is LQKENI. This CDR3 contains 14 residues. The CDR3 DNA follows: TGTGCCAGCTCACCCGGACAGAGGGGTATCGTCGCTTTCTTT. Encoded protein: CASSPGQRGIVAFF.

Turning to this clone: An end of the junction does not agree with germline; a read error may underlie this. This sequence joins TRBV5-1 and TRBJ1-6; the D is unclear. CDR1 is SGHRS, CDR2 YFSETQ, per germline. CDR3 length: 15 residues. The CDR3 reads CASSLRESTGSTLHF. The CDR3 DNA reads TGCGCCAGCAGCTTGAGAGAGAGCACCGGTTCAACCCTCCACTTT.

For this clone: A read error may account for a junction end that differs from germline. The rearrangement joins TRBV24-1 to TRBJ2-2; 12 bases line up with TRBD2. The CDR3 spans 18 residues. Germline values: CDR1 KGHDR, CDR2 SFDVKD. The CDR3 sequence is CANSGPTSGSLGTGELFF. As DNA, the CDR3 is TGTGCCAACAGTGGTCCGACTAGCGGGAGTCTCGGCACCGGGGAGCTGTTTTTT.

This rearrangement joins TRBV6-1 to TRBJ1-2; a possible D gene is TRBD1 (5 bases). The ends were cut back, 8 bases at V and 3 bases at J, with 13 bases in the middle. The CDR3 extends over 13 amino acids. Germline-derived CDR1 and CDR2 are MNHNS and SASEGT. For the CDR3, the DNA is TGTGCCAGCCAACGGGAGGGGTACTATGGCTACACCTTC. Protein: CASQREGYYGYTF.

This clone was detected a few times. V gene TRBV3-1 combines with J gene TRBJ2-5; 13 positions match TRBD2. The trim removed 4 bases at V and 6 bases at J, leaving 8 bases unmatched. CDR3 length: 16 amino acids. CDR1 and CDR2 from the germline V gene are LGHDT and YNNKEL (reference sequence). CDR3 sequence (DNA): TGTGCCAGCAGCCTTCGGACTAGCGGGGGAGGGCAGACCCAGTACTTC. Its protein is CASSLRTSGGGQTQYF.

The V and J genes are TRBV13 and TRBJ2-1; 8 bases fit TRBD2. Germline values: CDR1 PRHDT, CDR2 FYEKMQ (reference sequence). The CDR3 sequence is 17 residues long. Trimming took 5 bases from V and 5 from J; bases not matched to a gene: 14. The CDR3 region has the DNA TGTGCCAGCAGCAACGCCGGGACTAGGCTGGCGGACAATGAGCAGTTCTTC. Its protein product is CASSNAGTRLADNEQFF. The full variable domain, rest sourced from reference TRBV13 and TRBJ2-1, is AAGVIQSPRHLIKEKRETATLKCYPIPRHDTVYWYQQGPGQDPQFLISFYEKMQSDKGSIPDRFSAQQFSDYHSELNMSSLELGDSALYFCASSNAGTRLADNEQFFGPGTRLTVL.

This clone appeared many times. Other DNA sequences within the sample encode an identical CDR3. The chain combines TRBV5-1 with TRBJ1-2; D perhaps matches TRBD1 (6 bases). This CDR3 is 15 amino acids long. The germline V gene encodes CDR1 SGHRS and CDR2 YFSETQ. V was clipped by 0 bases and J by 0 bases, with 9 bases between them. The CDR3 DNA reads TGCGCCAGCAGCTTGGTCGGACAGCCTAACTATGGCTACACCTTC. This sequence encodes CASSLVGQPNYGYTF.

This clone was seen a few times. J is TRBJ2-1 and V is TRBV6-2 or TRBV6-3; D is uncertain. This CDR3 spans 13 amino acids. Germline CDR1 is MNHEY and CDR2 is SVGEGT. Trimming pared 6 bases from V and 5 bases from J, leaving 11 bases between. CDR3 in DNA: TGTGCCAGCAGCCAAGTTTCTGACAATGAGCAGTTCTTC. It is translated as CASSQVSDNEQFF.

The V gene is TRBV2, the J gene TRBJ2-7; no definite D call. Trimming took off 2 bases at V and 0 bases at J, with 8 bases between the two ends. The CDR3 has 14 amino acids. The V gene's germline CDR1 is SNHLY and CDR2 FYNNEI. This CDR3 is CASSEFADSYEQYF. The CDR3 DNA reads as TGTGCCAGCAGTGAATTTGCGGACTCCTACGAGCAGTACTTC.

Concerning this clone itself: A read error is likely, as this CDR3 ends without the conserved phenylalanine or tryptophan. The rearrangement links TRBV6-9 to TRBJ2-1; D uncertain. The V gene's germline CDR1 is MNHGY and CDR2 SVAAGI. This CDR3 spans 16 amino acids. CDR3 amino acids: CASSSDTTIYYNEQFL. The DNA for the CDR3 is TGCGCCAGCAGCAGTGACACAACAATCTACTACAATGAGCAGTTCTTA.

On this clone itself: The sample holds other DNA sequences that translate to the same CDR3. This chain joins TRBV15 and TRBJ2-1, with 7 bases fitting TRBD2. With 4 bases clipped from V and 7 bases from J, the junction kept 10 bases outside the gene matches. CDR3 length equals 15 residues. In germline, CDR1 is LNHNV, CDR2 YYDKDF (reference sequence). DNA of the CDR3: TGTGCCACCAGCACCCGACTGGCGGGACTAAATGAGCAGTTCTTC. This gives the protein CATSTRLAGLNEQFF.

Regarding this clone: Other DNA variants within this sample encode the same CDR3. The rearrangement uses TRBV6-5 and TRBJ2-1, with TRBD2 identical over 7 bases. J gave up 4 bases and V 2 bases, and 5 bases lay outside the gene matches. Germline CDR1 MNHEY, CDR2 SVGAGI. This CDR3 region has 15 residues. In DNA, the CDR3 is TGTGCCAGCAGTTACGGAGCGGGATCGTACAATGAGCAGTTCTTC. This translates into CASSYGAGSYNEQFF.

This clone was counted many times. The chain is built from TRBV9 and TRBJ1-1, with 7 nucleotides matching TRBD1. Germline V lookup: CDR1 SGDLS, CDR2 YYNGEE. The CDR3 extends over 15 amino acids. With V trimmed by 4 bases and J by 4 bases, 10 bases remained unmatched. This chain's CDR3 is CASSQETGAGTEAFF. CDR3 DNA sequence: TGTGCCAGCAGCCAAGAAACAGGGGCGGGCACTGAAGCTTTCTTT. The complete variable domain, with remaining parts taken from reference TRBV9 and TRBJ1-1, reads DSGVTQTPKHLITATGQRVTLRCSPRSGDLSVYWYQQSLDQGLQFLIQYYNGEERAKGNILERFSAQQFPDLHSELNLSSLELGDSALYFCASSQETGAGTEAFFGQGTRLTVV.

This clone was counted at least ten times. Other DNA sequences in the same sample also yield this CDR3. The genes are TRBV30 and TRBJ1-5, with D uncertain. Germline V gene lookup returns CDR1 GTSNPN and CDR2 SVGIG (reference sequence). The germline V and J ends were trimmed by 2 bases and 6 bases, with 14 bases remaining between them. The CDR3 totals 14 residues. The CDR3 sequence is CAWSRGLAGQPQHF. The CDR3 nucleotides are TGTGCCTGGAGTCGAGGGCTCGCGGGTCAGCCCCAGCATTTT.

This rearrangement joins TRBV20-1 to TRBJ2-1, with 7 bases fitting TRBD2. This CDR3 is built from 15 residues. In germline, CDR1 is DFQATT, CDR2 SNEGSKA (reference sequence). The V gene end was trimmed by 0 bases and the J gene end by 9 bases; junction bases not matched to a gene: 11. CDR3 in amino acids: CSARDLKSGGGEQFF. CDR3 nucleotides: TGCAGTGCTAGAGATCTCAAGTCGGGGGGTGGTGAGCAGTTCTTC.

This clone was counted at least ten times. The gene calls are TRBV19 and TRBJ2-1; TRBD2 agrees at 14 bases. In germline, CDR1 is LNHDA, CDR2 SQIVND (reference sequence). The CDR3 sequence is 17 residues long. After removal of 5 bases from V and 0 bases from J, the junction contained 3 bases not matched to a gene. Here the CDR3 reads CASSPGTSGSSYNEQFF. The CDR3 nucleotides read TGTGCCAGTAGTCCCGGGACTAGCGGGAGCTCCTACAATGAGCAGTTCTTC. Supplemented by reference TRBV19 and TRBJ2-1, the full variable domain reads DGGITQSPKYLFRKEGQNVTLSCEQNLNHDAMYWYRQDPGQGLRLIYYSQIVNDFQKGDIAEGYSVSREKKESFPLTVTSAQKNPTAFYLCASSPGTSGSSYNEQFFGPGTRLTVL.

This clone was found many times. The J gene is TRBJ2-7, the V gene TRBV20-1; 9 bases align to TRBD1. Germline lookup yields CDR1 DFQATT and CDR2 SNEGSKA (reference sequence). J lost 1 base, V lost 8 bases, and 12 bases had no gene match. The CDR3 covers 15 residues. The CDR3 DNA is TGCAGTCCCCACCTAATGGGGACAGGGTCCTACGAGCAGTACTTC. Translated, it gives CSPHLMGTGSYEQYF.

This clone was observed many times. The V gene is TRBV4-3, the J gene TRBJ2-7, with 9 positions matching TRBD1. With V trimmed by 1 base and J by 2 bases, 6 bases remained unmatched. CDR3 size: 16 residues. The V gene's germline CDR1 is LGHNA and CDR2 YSLEER. In nucleotides, the CDR3 is TGCGCCAGCAGCCAAGTCCGAGGGGACAGGGCCTACGAGCAGTACTTC. Translating gives CASSQVRGDRAYEQYF.

In regard to this clone: Sequence at one end of the junction differs from germline and may be a read error. In the same sample, other DNA sequences code for this CDR3. The V gene is TRBV25-1, the J gene TRBJ2-3; D is possibly TRBD2 (5 bases). Germline V gene lookup returns CDR1 MGHDK and CDR2 SYGVNS. The CDR3 totals 15 residues. The CDR3 DNA reads as TGCGCCAGCAGTCGGACCGGGGATAGTACAGATACGCAGTATTTT. Translation: CASSRTGDSTDTQYF.

This clone was detected a few times. V and J are TRBV6-1 and TRBJ2-7; 11 positions agree with TRBD2. Trimming cost V 0 bases and J 2 bases; bases outside gene matches: 6. The V gene's germline CDR1 is MNHNS and CDR2 SASEGT. The CDR3 runs 17 residues. The CDR3 DNA sequence: TGTGCCAGCAGTGAAGCGCAGGTTAGCGGGAGGGCCTACGAGCAGTACGTC. It specifies CASSEAQVSGRAYEQYV.

The chain couples TRBV20-1 to TRBJ1-1; D call uncertain. The CDR3 consists of 15 residues. V was shortened by 2 bases and J by 6 bases, with 19 bases between the two germline ends. Germline V gene data show CDR1 as DFQATT and CDR2 as SNEGSKA (reference sequence). CDR3 region: CSARFSSASYAEAFF. CDR3 DNA: TGCAGTGCTAGATTCTCCTCGGCGTCTTACGCTGAAGCTTTCTTT.

The chain uses TRBV20-1 and TRBJ2-7; no clear D gene. The V and J ends lost 3 bases and 5 bases respectively, with 11 bases between them. This CDR3 has 12 residues. Germline values: CDR1 DFQATT, CDR2 SNEGSKA (reference sequence). The CDR3 DNA sequence: TGCAGTGCTAGGATCCGGGTCCACGAGCAGTACTTC. This sequence encodes CSARIRVHEQYF.

This clone was detected ten times or more. The V gene is TRBV6-1, the J gene TRBJ1-3, with 7 bases lining up with TRBD1. The V gene end was trimmed by 1 base and the J gene end by 4 bases; junction bases not matched to a gene: 4. Per germline, CDR1 MNHNS and CDR2 SASEGT. This CDR3 contains 15 residues. The CDR3 coding sequence is TGTGCCAGCAGTGAAGAAACAGGGGCAGGAAACACCATATATTTT. This gives the protein CASSEETGAGNTIYF.